The 16 T cell receptor beta chains in this list originate from one sample, sequenced in a study of T cell repertoires in cytomegalovirus infection. For these TCRs, the target antigens are not known. TCRdb re-derived calls from the reads in MiXCR, one entry per CDR3 protein. This table has approximately 110,000 distinct CDR3 sequences, 32% appearing once. Sequencing used CD8+ T cells from cultured PBMCs, obtained from culture after CMV antigen stimulation. These receptors were taken from a human donor in good health (CMV status not recorded). Some clones in this sample may be carry-over from other donors' samples.

This clonotype occurred a few times. This chain connects TRBV2 to TRBJ1-1, with D maybe TRBD1 (6 bases). The CDR3 is made up of 13 amino acids. CDR1 and CDR2 from the germline V gene are SNHLY and FYNNEI. V was trimmed by 6 bases and J by 5 bases, leaving 13 bases between them. CDR3 region: CASRRGAGTEAFF. CDR3 coding DNA: TGTGCCAGCAGGAGGGGGGCGGGGACTGAAGCTTTCTTT.

The CDR3 nucleotides are TGCAGCGTTGAATGGGGGAATCAGCCCCAGCATTTT. Its translation is CSVEWGNQPQHF. The V and J genes are TRBV29-1 and TRBJ1-5; a weak D match, TRBD1 (5 bases). The CDR3 loop spans 12 amino acids. Per germline, CDR1 SQVTM and CDR2 ANQGSEA. Deletions cut 2 bases from V and 4 bases from J, with 6 bases between.

This rearrangement joins TRBV29-1 to TRBJ2-1; D tentatively reads TRBD1 or TRBD2 (6 bases each). From germline, CDR1 is SQVTM and CDR2 ANQGSEA. This CDR3 is built from 13 residues. With 0 bases removed from V and 9 bases from J, the gap between germline ends came to 12 bases. The CDR3 is CSVEDRGGREQFF. For the CDR3, the DNA is TGCAGCGTTGAAGATCGAGGGGGGCGTGAGCAGTTCTTC.

The J gene is TRBJ2-5, the V gene TRBV4-2; perhaps TRBD2 as D (6 bases). This CDR3 spans 14 amino acids. The germline gives CDR1 LGHNA, CDR2 YNFKEQ. Trimming removed 0 bases from V and 4 bases from J, with 9 bases in between. The chain's CDR3 is CASSQDVGGETQYF. The CDR3 bases are TGTGCCAGCAGCCAAGATGTGGGGGGAGAGACCCAGTACTTC.

This clonotype has just a few counts. The chain recombines TRBV2 with TRBJ2-3; D is perhaps TRBD1 or TRBD2 (5 bases each). The CDR3 consists of 16 residues. V lost 6 bases, J lost 0 bases, and 16 bases lay in between. Germline V lookup: CDR1 SNHLY, CDR2 FYNNEI. CDR3 protein: CASRGPGRASTDTQYF. The CDR3 bases are TGTGCCAGCAGGGGACCGGGACGGGCAAGCACAGATACGCAGTATTTT.

This rearrangement joins TRBV7-9 to TRBJ1-2; D unresolved. CDR3 size: 14 residues. CDR1 is SEHNR, CDR2 FQNEAQ, per germline (reference sequence). Trimming shortened V by 2 bases and J by 0 bases, and 7 bases separated the two germline ends. Here the CDR3 reads CASSLSQSNYGYTF. Here the CDR3 DNA reads TGTGCCAGCAGCTTATCCCAGTCTAACTATGGCTACACCTTC.

V is TRBV4-1 and J is TRBJ2-3; D might be TRBD1 (6 bases). This CDR3 has 15 amino acids. CDR1 MGHRA and CDR2 YSYEKL come from the germline V gene. Trimming left V 2 bases short and J 5 bases short, with 14 bases between. The chain's CDR3 is CASSQRSGAGDTQYF. The DNA of the CDR3 is TGCGCCAGCAGCCAACGGTCAGGGGCGGGAGATACGCAGTATTTT.

Many counts were recorded for this clonotype. This chain links TRBV7-6 with TRBJ2-1; weak D call: TRBD2 (5 bases). CDR3 length: 15 residues. Trimming took off 4 bases at V and 3 bases at J, with 13 bases between the two ends. From germline, CDR1 is SGHVS and CDR2 FNYEAQ. The CDR3 protein is CASSSPSGNYNEQFF. CDR3 nucleotide sequence: TGTGCCAGCAGCTCCCCCTCGGGGAACTACAATGAGCAGTTCTTC.

This clonotype showed up just a few times. This chain uses TRBV27 with TRBJ1-1; D is unresolved. The CDR3 consists of 14 residues. Deletions cut 2 bases from V and 3 bases from J, with 10 bases between. From germline, CDR1 is MNHEY and CDR2 SMNVEV (reference sequence). CDR3 bases: TGTGCCAGCAGTTTACTGGGAGGTGACACTGAAGCTTTCTTT. Translation: CASSLLGGDTEAFF.

This clonotype was seen only once. This sequence joins TRBV19 and TRBJ2-1, with 7 positions matching TRBD2. Germline loops: CDR1 LNHDA, CDR2 SQIVND (reference sequence). CDR3 length equals 15 residues. V dropped 8 bases and J dropped 0; count of bases not matched to a gene: 7. The CDR3 here is CASRRAGSSYNEQFF. In DNA form, the CDR3 reads TGTGCCAGTCGCAGAGCGGGGAGCTCCTACAATGAGCAGTTCTTC.

This clonotype has more than one count but fewer than ten. The chain links TRBV7-9 to TRBJ2-7; 11 nucleotides align to TRBD1. Looked up from germline, CDR1 is SEHNR and CDR2 is FQNEAQ (reference sequence). V lost 5 bases, J lost 6 bases, and 6 bases stayed unmatched. This CDR3 has 14 residues. CDR3 amino acids: CASSPGTGGAEQYF. The CDR3 DNA reads TGTGCCAGCAGCCCGGGGACAGGGGGGGCCGAGCAGTACTTC.

The chain recombines TRBV7-9 with TRBJ2-1; tentatively, D is TRBD1 (6 bases). V lost 4 bases to trimming and J lost 10 bases, with 17 bases between them. Germline CDR1 reads SEHNR; CDR2 reads FQNEAQ (reference sequence). This CDR3 is 14 amino acids long. CDR3 region: CASSSLNLQGEQFF. The CDR3 DNA sequence: TGTGCCAGCAGCTCTCTGAATCTACAGGGCGAGCAGTTCTTC.

V is TRBV29-1 and J is TRBJ2-7, with 8 bases identical to TRBD1. CDR1 is SQVTM, CDR2 ANQGSEA, per germline. This CDR3 contains 13 residues. Losses at the gene ends were 6 bases for V and 1 base for J; bases not matched to a gene: 5. DNA for the CDR3: TGCAGCGTGGGGACAGGTCATTCCTACGAGCAGTACTTC. Translated: CSVGTGHSYEQYF.

The rearrangement links TRBV5-8 to TRBJ2-3, with 8 bases identical to TRBD2. This CDR3 is built from 15 residues. Germline V gene sequence: CDR1 SGHTS, CDR2 YDEGEE. The V segment lost 2 bases and the J segment 2 bases; nucleotides outside the gene matches: 4. As DNA, the CDR3 is TGTGCCAGCAGCTTAGGTAGCGGGGCCACAGATACGCAGTATTTT. Protein: CASSLGSGATDTQYF.

The CDR3 region has the DNA TGCGCCAGCAGCCAAGAAACAGGGAATTCACCCCTCCACTTT. It is translated as CASSQETGNSPLHF. V is TRBV4-3 and J is TRBJ1-6, with D possibly TRBD1 on 6 matching bases. The V gene's germline CDR1 is LGHNA and CDR2 YSLEER. The length of the CDR3 is 14 residues. The V end lost 0 bases, the J end lost 7 bases, and 7 bases lay between the germline ends.

The V call is TRBV29-1, the J call TRBJ2-1, with D unresolved. Looked up from germline, CDR1 is SQVTM and CDR2 is ANQGSEA. Trimming shortened V by 6 bases and J by 9 bases, and 15 bases separated the two germline ends. The CDR3 has 12 amino acids. The chain's CDR3 is CSVYPPGVEQFF. In DNA, the CDR3 is TGCAGCGTCTACCCCCCTGGAGTTGAGCAGTTCTTC.